Below are 24 T cell receptor beta chains sequenced from a single sample in a study of OX40 agonist ivuxolimab in advanced cancers. TCRdb keeps only in-frame clones here, not all; method: immunoSEQ multiplex PCR. The profile shows 35,000 to 40,000 clones, about 88% of them singletons. Here the sequenced sample was CD4+ or CD8+ T cells sorted from blood, taken in a trial of the OX40 agonist ivuxolimab. The source of these receptors is an adult with an advanced solid tumor such as melanoma, head and neck, liver or kidney cancer.

This chain joins TRBV5-6 and TRBJ2-7, with D tentatively TRBD1 or TRBD2 (6 bases each). This CDR3 has 15 residues. CDR1 SGHDT and CDR2 YYEEEE come from the germline V gene. The V and J ends lost 0 bases and 1 base respectively, with 11 bases between them. DNA for the CDR3: TGTGCCAGCAGCTTGGTGGGGGGCGCGTCCTACGAGCAGTACTTC. Translating it yields CASSLVGGASYEQYF.

A remark on this clone: One end of the junction varies from germline; a read error may be responsible. The gene calls are TRBV7-7 and TRBJ2-1; 9 bases are shared with TRBD2. Per the germline V gene, CDR1 is SSHAT and CDR2 is FNYEAQ (reference sequence). CDR3 length: 15 residues. CDR3 in DNA: TGTGCTAGCAGCAAAGAGACTAGCGGAGACAGGGAGCAGTTCTTC. It encodes CASSKETSGDREQFF.

The V call is TRBV7-2, the J call TRBJ1-6, with D unresolved. The CDR3 loop spans 14 amino acids. Per the germline V gene, CDR1 is SGHTA and CDR2 is FQGNSA. Trimming removed 3 bases from V and 2 bases from J, with 5 bases in between. The CDR3, as DNA: TGTGCCAGCAGCTTCGGTACCTATAATTCACCCCTCCACTTT. It yields the protein CASSFGTYNSPLHF.

This sequence joins TRBV9 and TRBJ1-1; 8 nucleotides agree with TRBD1. J was trimmed by 5 bases and V by 3 bases; bases with no gene match: 6. The length of the CDR3 is 14 residues. CDR1 and CDR2 from the germline V gene are SGDLS and YYNGEE. The CDR3 here is CASSASGGGTEAFF. The DNA of the CDR3 is TGTGCCAGCAGCGCTTCAGGGGGCGGGACTGAAGCTTTCTTT.

The chain joins TRBV29-1 to TRBJ1-1; 7 bases align to TRBD1. This CDR3 is built from 15 residues. Germline loops: CDR1 SQVTM, CDR2 ANQGSEA. V lost 3 bases and J lost 2; bases outside the gene matches: 9. For the CDR3, the DNA is TGCAGCGTTGATTCTCGGACAGGATTAAACACTGAAGCTTTCTTT. This codes for CSVDSRTGLNTEAFF.

The chain uses TRBV27 and TRBJ2-3; a possible D gene is TRBD1 (6 bases). The germline gives CDR1 MNHEY, CDR2 SMNVEV (reference sequence). CDR3 length: 14 amino acids. Between the trimmed V and J ends, which lost 6 bases and 4 bases, there was a span of 14 bases. The CDR3 bases are TGTGCCAGCAGAAGGTCCAGGGGCCCAGATACGCAGTATTTT. Translation: CASRRSRGPDTQYF.

V and J are TRBV27 and TRBJ2-1, with a tentative D call TRBD2 (6 bases). V dropped 0 bases and J dropped 10 bases, with 7 bases sitting between them. This CDR3 has 12 residues. The germline V gene encodes CDR1 MNHEY and CDR2 SMNVEV (reference sequence). In DNA form, the CDR3 reads TGTGCCAGCAGTTTATCCGGGAGAGAGCAGTTCTTC. Protein sequence: CASSLSGREQFF.

The chain combines TRBV19 with TRBJ2-1; D uncertain. V was cut by 7 bases and J by 3 bases, with 19 bases left in between. The germline V gene encodes CDR1 LNHDA and CDR2 SQIVND (reference sequence). The CDR3 contains 16 residues. The DNA of the CDR3 is TGTGCCAGTACCACCCAGCACGGGCTTTTCTACAATGAGCAGTTCTTC. Its translation is CASTTQHGLFYNEQFF.

This clone was seen a few times. V gene TRBV28 combines with J gene TRBJ2-7; perhaps TRBD1 as D (5 bases). The CDR3 covers 11 residues. V lost 3 bases, J lost 7 bases, and 7 bases lay in between. The germline gives CDR1 MDHEN, CDR2 SYDVKM. The CDR3 DNA reads TGTGCCAGCAGTTTGGGGCCTGAGCAGTACTTC. This sequence encodes CASSLGPEQYF.

The chain uses TRBV7-8 and TRBJ2-3; D is possibly TRBD1 (5 bases). From germline, CDR1 is SGHVS and CDR2 FQNEAQ. The CDR3 contains 16 residues. V was shortened by 3 bases and J by 7 bases, with 20 bases between the two germline ends. The CDR3 loop reads CASSLTATVPSYTQYF. DNA of the CDR3: TGTGCCAGCAGCTTGACAGCTACCGTCCCTTCGTATACGCAGTATTTT.

The chain has TRBV4-1 and TRBJ2-5; 9 nucleotides align to TRBD2. Germline CDR1 MGHRA, CDR2 YSYEKL. With 3 bases clipped from V and 2 bases from J, the junction kept 16 bases outside the gene matches. The CDR3 loop spans 19 amino acids. CDR3 protein: CASSQTGTSRILLQETQYF. In DNA, the CDR3 is TGCGCCAGCAGCCAGACCGGGACTAGCAGAATACTCTTGCAAGAGACCCAGTACTTC.

This rearrangement joins TRBV6-6 to TRBJ1-5; D unresolved. The length of the CDR3 is 11 residues. Trimming left V 6 bases short and J 6 bases short, with 6 bases between. The germline CDR1 and CDR2 sequences are MNHNY and SVGAGI (reference sequence). In DNA, the CDR3 is TGTGCCAGCAGCCAAACTCAGCCCCAGCATTTT. Translation gives CASSQTQPQHF.

The chain's CDR3 is CASSNSGGSTDTQYF. For the CDR3, the DNA is TGTGCCAGCAGTAACAGCGGGGGGAGCACAGATACGCAGTATTTT. The chain employs TRBV6-5 and TRBJ2-3, with 9 bases fitting TRBD2. The germline V gene has CDR1 MNHEY and CDR2 SVGAGI. Germline trimming cut 5 bases from V and 0 bases from J; bases unmatched to any gene: 3. This CDR3 has 15 amino acids.

The V gene is TRBV5-6, the J gene TRBJ1-2; tentatively, D is TRBD1 (5 bases). V dropped 4 bases and J dropped 2 bases, with 9 bases sitting between them. This CDR3 region has 13 residues. From germline, CDR1 is SGHDT and CDR2 YYEEEE. CDR3 protein: CASSRGGNYGYTF. In DNA form, the CDR3 reads TGTGCCAGCAGCAGGGGCGGCAACTATGGCTACACCTTC. The entire variable domain, with the rest obtained from reference TRBV5-6 and TRBJ1-2, is as follows: DAGVTQSPTHLIKTRGQQVTLRCSPKSGHDTVSWYQQALGQGPQFIFQYYEEEERQRGNFPDRFSGHQFPNYSSELNVNALLLGDSALYLCASSRGGNYGYTFGSGTRLTVV.

This clone has just a few counts. This chain uses TRBV11-3 with TRBJ2-7; no clear D gene. Germline lookup yields CDR1 SGHNT and CDR2 YENEEA. The CDR3 runs to 13 residues. The ends were cut back, 1 base at V and 6 bases at J, with 10 bases in the middle. Written as DNA, the CDR3 is TGTGCCAGCAGCTTAGGTGGAGTCGCCGAGCAGTACTTC. This gives the protein CASSLGGVAEQYF.

This chain links TRBV5-8 with TRBJ1-1, with unresolved D. The V end lost 4 bases, the J end lost 4 bases, and 11 bases lay between the germline ends. The CDR3 extends over 13 amino acids. Per germline, CDR1 SGHTS and CDR2 YDEGEE. Written as DNA, the CDR3 is TGTGCCAGCAGCGACCGGGTTTTCACTGAAGCTTTCTTT. Translated: CASSDRVFTEAFF.

The CDR3: CASSELRTAGTGELFF. The CDR3 bases are TGTGCCAGCAGTGAACTACGGACAGCGGGGACCGGGGAGCTGTTTTTT. The chain uses TRBV6-1 and TRBJ2-2; weak D call: TRBD2 (7 bases). Trimming removed 2 bases from V and 5 bases from J, with 15 bases in between. The V gene's germline CDR1 is MNHNS and CDR2 SASEGT. The CDR3 is 16 amino acids.

In this sample, this clone turned up once. This chain uses TRBV30 with TRBJ2-1; TRBD1 is a possible D gene (5 bases). CDR1 is GTSNPN, CDR2 SVGIG, per germline (reference sequence). The CDR3 runs 11 residues. V lost 5 bases and J lost 8, with 10 bases in between. The CDR3 loop reads CAWAQVDEQFF. The CDR3 DNA reads TGTGCCTGGGCACAGGTCGATGAGCAGTTCTTC.

This sequence joins TRBV6-5 and TRBJ1-1; D unclear. V was shortened by 0 bases and J by 0 bases, with 2 bases between the two germline ends. The CDR3 is 13 amino acids. The germline gives CDR1 MNHEY, CDR2 SVGAGI. CDR3 bases: TGTGCCAGCAGTTACTCCTTGAACACTGAAGCTTTCTTT. As protein: CASSYSLNTEAFF.

This clone showed up just once. The chain joins TRBV30 to TRBJ2-7, with D possibly matching TRBD2 (5 bases). Per germline, CDR1 GTSNPN and CDR2 SVGIG (reference sequence). Trimming pared 3 bases from V and 2 bases from J, leaving 5 bases between. This CDR3 is 11 amino acids long. CDR3 coding DNA: TGTGCCTGGAGCGGGACCTACGAGCAGTACTTC. Translation gives CAWSGTYEQYF.

The J gene is TRBJ1-4, the V gene TRBV4-1, with D possibly TRBD1 on 6 matching bases. Trimming shortened V by 4 bases and J by 7 bases, and 19 bases separated the two germline ends. This CDR3 region has 16 residues. Germline V gene data show CDR1 as MGHRA and CDR2 as YSYEKL. The CDR3 bases are TGCGCCAGCAGCCCTGGCCTCGGGACACTCCTTGAAAAACTGTTTTTT. Protein sequence: CASSPGLGTLLEKLFF.

The chain uses TRBV9 and TRBJ1-2; D is ambiguous. CDR3 size: 15 residues. V lost 2 bases to trimming and J lost 1 base, with 12 bases between them. Germline V lookup: CDR1 SGDLS, CDR2 YYNGEE. The CDR3 spells CASSVSGGINYGYTF. The CDR3 DNA reads as TGTGCCAGCAGCGTTTCCGGAGGCATTAACTATGGCTACACCTTC.

The chain links TRBV10-3 to TRBJ2-1, with 9 positions matching TRBD2. V was clipped by 6 bases and J by 6 bases; unmatched bases: 18. This CDR3 contains 18 residues. Germline assignment: CDR1 ENHRY and CDR2 SYGVKD. This CDR3 reads CAIRHRAYESGRPNEQFF. In DNA, the CDR3 is TGTGCCATCAGACACCGCGCCTATGAGAGCGGGAGGCCCAATGAGCAGTTCTTC.

The rearrangement joins TRBV2 to TRBJ2-6; 7 positions match TRBD2. The V and J ends lost 3 bases and 0 bases, in that order; junction bases with no gene match: 2. CDR3 length equals 16 residues. The germline V gene has CDR1 SNHLY and CDR2 FYNNEI. In DNA, the CDR3 is TGTGCCAGCAGTGACCCGGGGGGCTCTGGGGCCAACGTCCTGACTTTC. This codes for CASSDPGGSGANVLTF.